This passage covers 16 T cell receptor beta chains from one sample sequenced in a study of human T cells and chemical hapten exposure. TCRdb reanalysed the RACE reads using MiXCR and keeps one entry per CDR3 protein. The sample shows 85,000 to 100,000 distinct CDR3 sequences, 11% of them seen only once. Stated time point: patch test 2, 6 weeks after DPC sensitization. Treatment described: therapeutic diphenylcyclopropenone sensitization with weekly scalp DPC. This material consisted of whole blood, taken in connection with sensitization to the hapten diphenylcyclopropenone (DPC). These receptors were taken from a man aged 40-50 years with alopecia areata. Some clones in this sample may be carry-over from other donors' samples.

This clonotype has more than one count but fewer than ten. In DNA form, the CDR3 reads TGTGCCAGCAGCCCGACCCTAGGCGGGCAGCCCCAGCATTTT. Translation gives CASSPTLGGQPQHF. The V gene is TRBV3-1, the J gene TRBJ1-5; no reliable D call. Germline assignment: CDR1 LGHDT and CDR2 YNNKEL (reference sequence). Trimming cost V 4 bases and J 7 bases, with 14 bases left between them. The CDR3 has 14 amino acids.

This clonotype occurred a few times. The chain employs TRBV6-5 and TRBJ1-5; TRBD1 might be the D (5 bases). CDR1 is MNHEY and CDR2 is SVGAGI in the germline V gene. This CDR3 contains 13 residues. The V end was cut by 5 bases, the J end by 4 bases, with 9 bases between. For the CDR3, the DNA is TGTGCCAGCAGTGGGGGTCATAATCAGCCCCAGCATTTT. It yields the protein CASSGGHNQPQHF.

The chain recombines TRBV5-6 with TRBJ2-1, with D hard to call. V was trimmed by 0 bases and J by 9 bases, leaving 7 bases between them. There are 12 residues in the CDR3. Per the germline V gene, CDR1 is SGHDT and CDR2 is YYEEEE. CDR3 sequence: CASSLVSAEQFF. CDR3 nucleotides: TGTGCCAGCAGCTTGGTATCCGCTGAGCAGTTCTTC.

This clonotype was seen ten or more times. This chain connects TRBV9 to TRBJ2-2; D is unresolved. This CDR3 has 13 amino acids. CDR1 and CDR2 from the germline V gene are SGDLS and YYNGEE. V was trimmed by 4 bases and J by 1 base, leaving 5 bases between them. The CDR3 coding sequence is TGTGCCAGCAGCCCCGGGAACACCGGGGAGCTGTTTTTT. Translated, it gives CASSPGNTGELFF.

The chain links TRBV5-4 to TRBJ2-3; D is ambiguous. The germline V and J ends were trimmed by 5 bases and 4 bases, with 11 bases remaining between them. Germline CDR1 is SGHNT and CDR2 is YYREEE (reference sequence). The CDR3 runs 13 residues. The CDR3 DNA is TGTGCCAGCAGTGACCTGGGCGCAGATACGCAGTATTTT. This codes for CASSDLGADTQYF.

The chain couples TRBV5-1 to TRBJ1-4; D not resolved. Trimming removed 3 bases from V and 8 bases from J, with 14 bases in between. CDR3 length: 14 residues. CDR1 and CDR2 (germline): SGHRS, YFSETQ. CDR3 amino acids: CASSSSRIGEKLFF. The CDR3, as DNA: TGCGCCAGCAGCTCCTCCCGGATCGGCGAAAAACTGTTTTTT.

The chain couples TRBV19 to TRBJ2-5; 13 bases are shared with TRBD2. Per the germline V gene, CDR1 is LNHDA and CDR2 is SQIVND (reference sequence). This CDR3 is built from 17 residues. V lost 3 bases to trimming and J lost 6 bases; unmatched junction nucleotides: 10. The CDR3 protein is CASSIRTSGRRGKTQYF. In DNA form, the CDR3 reads TGTGCCAGTAGTATCAGGACTAGCGGGAGAAGGGGAAAGACCCAGTACTTC.

This clonotype occurred a few times. The chain links TRBV12-3 or TRBV12-4 to TRBJ2-5; 14 bases fit TRBD2. The trim removed 6 bases at V and 0 bases at J, leaving 18 bases unmatched. The length of the CDR3 is 21 residues. The DNA for the CDR3 is TGTGCCAGCAGCCAATTGATGGGACTAGCGGGAGATAGTGGGAACCAAGAGACCCAGTACTTC. Translation gives CASSQLMGLAGDSGNQETQYF.

This clonotype was counted many times. V and J are TRBV12-3 or TRBV12-4 and TRBJ2-3; 8 bases match TRBD2. V lost 8 bases, J lost 10 bases, and 5 bases stayed unmatched. The length of the CDR3 is 11 residues. The CDR3 DNA sequence: TGTGCCAGCCGGGGGGGTTTTGCGCAGTATTTT. Encoded protein: CASRGGFAQYF.

This clonotype was seen a handful of times. The V and J genes are TRBV7-2 and TRBJ1-6; D might be TRBD1 (6 bases). Germline values: CDR1 SGHTA, CDR2 FQGNSA. This CDR3 comprises 12 residues. The germline V and J ends were trimmed by 6 bases and 15 bases, with 15 bases remaining between them. CDR3 in DNA: TGTGCCAGCAGTCCGAGCAGGGGACGCCTCCACTTT. Translating gives CASSPSRGRLHF.

The sample holds a few counts of this clonotype. The chain uses TRBV27 and TRBJ2-3, with D possibly matching TRBD1 (6 bases). In germline, CDR1 is MNHEY, CDR2 SMNVEV (reference sequence). The CDR3 length is 14 residues. Trimming took 4 bases from V and 11 from J, leaving 19 bases between them. The CDR3 here is CASSSTGFPSRQYF. CDR3 DNA: TGTGCCAGCAGTTCCACAGGGTTTCCATCGCGGCAGTATTTT.

The sample holds a few counts of this clonotype. This sequence joins TRBV25-1 and TRBJ1-2; weak D call: TRBD1 (5 bases). CDR3 length: 13 amino acids. Germline V gene lookup returns CDR1 MGHDK and CDR2 SYGVNS. V lost 5 bases and J lost 2, with 9 bases in between. This CDR3 is CASSRTPNYGYTF. CDR3 nucleotides: TGTGCCAGCAGTCGGACACCGAACTATGGCTACACCTTC.

This clonotype has ten or more counts. The chain couples TRBV6-4 to TRBJ2-3; 12 positions match TRBD2. The CDR3 sequence is 19 residues long. CDR1 and CDR2 (germline): MRHNA, SNTAGT. Losses at the gene ends were 5 bases for V and 0 bases for J; bases not matched to a gene: 12. The CDR3 coding sequence is TGTGCCAGCAGTATGGGACTAGCGGGTTTCCTATCTAGCACAGATACGCAGTATTTT. Translation gives CASSMGLAGFLSSTDTQYF.

The sample holds many counts of this clonotype. The CDR3 protein is CATSRRDGTGDPNYGYTF. CDR3 nucleotides: TGTGCCACCAGCAGACGAGACGGGACAGGGGACCCTAACTATGGCTACACCTTC. The rearrangement links TRBV15 to TRBJ1-2; 10 positions match TRBD1. This CDR3 spans 18 amino acids. Germline loops: CDR1 LNHNV, CDR2 YYDKDF (reference sequence). With V trimmed by 2 bases and J by 0 bases, 9 bases remained unmatched. The variable domain in full, completed from reference TRBV15 and TRBJ1-2, reads DAMVIQNPRYQVTQFGKPVTLSCSQTLNHNVMYWYQQKSSQAPKLLFHYYDKDFNNEADTPDNFQSRRPNTSFCFLDIRSPGLGDTAMYLCATSRRDGTGDPNYGYTFGSGTRLTVV.

The chain combines TRBV5-1 with TRBJ1-5, with D possibly being TRBD1 (5 bases). Germline V gives CDR1 SGHRS, CDR2 YFSETQ. Trimming shortened V by 1 base and J by 0 bases, and 17 bases separated the two germline ends. This CDR3 is built from 18 residues. CDR3 in DNA: TGCGCCAGCAGCTTGTATTCCCGTGGGGGGTATAGCAATCAGCCCCAGCATTTT. Residues: CASSLYSRGGYSNQPQHF.

This clonotype was recorded many times. The V and J genes are TRBV6-1 and TRBJ1-5; 7 bases are shared with TRBD1. The germline V gene has CDR1 MNHNS and CDR2 SASEGT. The V gene end was trimmed by 2 bases and the J gene end by 6 bases; junction bases not matched to a gene: 4. This CDR3 has 14 amino acids. The DNA for the CDR3 is TGTGCCAGCAGTGAATGGAGGGGGCCTCAGCCCCAGCATTTT. It yields the protein CASSEWRGPQPQHF.